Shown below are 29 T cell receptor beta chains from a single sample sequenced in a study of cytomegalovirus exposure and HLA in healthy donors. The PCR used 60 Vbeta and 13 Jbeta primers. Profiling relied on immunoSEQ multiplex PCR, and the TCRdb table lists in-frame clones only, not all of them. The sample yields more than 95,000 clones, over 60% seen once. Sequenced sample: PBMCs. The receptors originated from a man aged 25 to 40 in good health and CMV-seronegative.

The chain's CDR3 is CAISNSGQGALGYTF. Written as DNA, the CDR3 is TGTGCCATCAGTAACTCGGGACAGGGGGCGTTGGGCTACACCTTC. The chain couples TRBV10-3 to TRBJ1-2; 12 nucleotides agree with TRBD1. The CDR3 contains 15 residues. Looked up from germline, CDR1 is ENHRY and CDR2 is SYGVKD. Trimming at V came to 5 bases and at J to 8 bases, leaving 9 bases not matched to a gene.

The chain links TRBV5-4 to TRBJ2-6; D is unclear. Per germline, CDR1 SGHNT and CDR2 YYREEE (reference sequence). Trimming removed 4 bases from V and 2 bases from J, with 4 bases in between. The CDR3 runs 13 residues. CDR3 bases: TGTGCCAGCAGCCTCCCTGGGGCCAACGTCCTGACTTTC. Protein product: CASSLPGANVLTF.

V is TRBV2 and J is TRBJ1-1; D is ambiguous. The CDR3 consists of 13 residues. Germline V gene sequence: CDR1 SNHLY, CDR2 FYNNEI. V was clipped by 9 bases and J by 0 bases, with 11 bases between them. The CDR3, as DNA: TGTGCCAGTCGGCCGGAGATGAACACTGAAGCTTTCTTT. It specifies CASRPEMNTEAFF.

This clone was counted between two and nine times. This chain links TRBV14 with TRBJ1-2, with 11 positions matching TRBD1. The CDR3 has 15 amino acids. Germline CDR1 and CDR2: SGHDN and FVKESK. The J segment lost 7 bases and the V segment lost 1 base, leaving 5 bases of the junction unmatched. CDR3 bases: TGTGCCAGCAGCCAAGTACCCGGACAGGGGGCTGGCTACACCTTC. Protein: CASSQVPGQGAGYTF. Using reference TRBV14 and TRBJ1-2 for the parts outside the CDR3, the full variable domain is EAGVTQFPSHSVIEKGQTVTLRCDPISGHDNLYWYRRVMGKEIKFLLHFVKESKQDESGMPNNRFLAERTGGTYSTLKVQPAELEDSGVYFCASSQVPGQGAGYTFGSGTRLTVV.

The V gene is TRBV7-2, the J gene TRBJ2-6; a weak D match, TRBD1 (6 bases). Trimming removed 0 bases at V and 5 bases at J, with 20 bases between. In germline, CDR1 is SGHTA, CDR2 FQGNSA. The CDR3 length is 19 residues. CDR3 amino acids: CASSLASPGASERANVLTF. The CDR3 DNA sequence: TGTGCCAGCAGCTTAGCTAGCCCAGGGGCCTCTGAGCGGGCCAACGTCCTGACTTTC.

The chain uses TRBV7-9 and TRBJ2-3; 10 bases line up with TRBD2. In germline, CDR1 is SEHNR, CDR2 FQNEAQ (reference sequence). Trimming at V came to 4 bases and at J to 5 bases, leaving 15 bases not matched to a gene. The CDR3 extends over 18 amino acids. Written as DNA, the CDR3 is TGTGCCAGCAGCTCCACGGGGGGAGCGGGAGGGCCCATAGATACGCAGTATTTT. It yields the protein CASSSTGGAGGPIDTQYF.

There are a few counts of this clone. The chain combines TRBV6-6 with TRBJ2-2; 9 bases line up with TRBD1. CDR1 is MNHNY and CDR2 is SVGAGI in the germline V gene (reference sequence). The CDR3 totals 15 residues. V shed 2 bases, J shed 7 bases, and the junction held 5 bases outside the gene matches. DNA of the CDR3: TGTGCCAGCAGTTACACTAGGACAGGGGTCGGGGAGCTGTTTTTT. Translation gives CASSYTRTGVGELFF.

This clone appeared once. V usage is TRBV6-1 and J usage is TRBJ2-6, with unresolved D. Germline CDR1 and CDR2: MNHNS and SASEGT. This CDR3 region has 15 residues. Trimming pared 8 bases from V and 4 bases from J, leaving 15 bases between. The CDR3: CASALDNWGANVLTF. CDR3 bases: TGTGCCAGCGCTTTAGACAACTGGGGGGCCAACGTCCTGACTTTC.

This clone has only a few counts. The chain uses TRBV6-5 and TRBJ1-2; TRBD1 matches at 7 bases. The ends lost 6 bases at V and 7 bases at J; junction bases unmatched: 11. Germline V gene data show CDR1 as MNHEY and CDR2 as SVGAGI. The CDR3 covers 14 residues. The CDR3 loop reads CASSVRQGGSGYTF. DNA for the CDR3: TGTGCCAGCAGCGTTCGACAGGGTGGGAGTGGCTACACCTTC.

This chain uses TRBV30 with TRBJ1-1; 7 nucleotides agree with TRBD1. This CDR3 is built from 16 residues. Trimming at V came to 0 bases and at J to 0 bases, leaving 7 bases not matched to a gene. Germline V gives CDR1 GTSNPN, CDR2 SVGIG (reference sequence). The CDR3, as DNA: TGTGCCTGGAGTGTAAGCAGGGGGACCATGAACACTGAAGCTTTCTTT. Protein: CAWSVSRGTMNTEAFF.

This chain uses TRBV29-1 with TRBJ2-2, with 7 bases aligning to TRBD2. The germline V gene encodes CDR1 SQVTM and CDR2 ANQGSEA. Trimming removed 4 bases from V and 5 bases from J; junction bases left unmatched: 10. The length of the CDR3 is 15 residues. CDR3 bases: TGCAGCGTTGGGGGAACTAGCGTTTGGACCGGGGAGCTGTTTTTT. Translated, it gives CSVGGTSVWTGELFF.

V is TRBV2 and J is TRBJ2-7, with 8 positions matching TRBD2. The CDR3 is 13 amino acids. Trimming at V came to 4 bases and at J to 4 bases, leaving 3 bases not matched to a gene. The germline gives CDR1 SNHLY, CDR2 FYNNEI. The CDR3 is CASSAGLEYEQYF. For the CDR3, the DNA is TGTGCCAGCAGTGCGGGACTAGAGTACGAGCAGTACTTC.

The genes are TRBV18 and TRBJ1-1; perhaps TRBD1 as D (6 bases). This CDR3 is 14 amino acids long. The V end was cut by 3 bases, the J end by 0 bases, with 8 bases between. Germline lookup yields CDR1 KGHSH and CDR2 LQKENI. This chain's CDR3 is CASSPDRMNTEAFF. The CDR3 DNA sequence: TGTGCCAGCTCACCCGACAGGATGAACACTGAAGCTTTCTTT.

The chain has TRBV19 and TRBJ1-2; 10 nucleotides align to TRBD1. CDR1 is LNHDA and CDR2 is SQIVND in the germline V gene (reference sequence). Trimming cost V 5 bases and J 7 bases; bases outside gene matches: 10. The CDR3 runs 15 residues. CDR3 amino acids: CASSPQGQGSSGYTF. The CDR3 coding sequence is TGTGCCAGTAGTCCCCAGGGACAGGGGTCCTCTGGCTACACCTTC.

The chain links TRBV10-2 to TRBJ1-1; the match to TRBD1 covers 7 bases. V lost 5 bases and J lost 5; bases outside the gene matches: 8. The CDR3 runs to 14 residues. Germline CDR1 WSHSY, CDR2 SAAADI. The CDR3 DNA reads TGCGCCAGCAGTAGCCTAACAGGGGAGACTGAAGCTTTCTTT. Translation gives CASSSLTGETEAFF.

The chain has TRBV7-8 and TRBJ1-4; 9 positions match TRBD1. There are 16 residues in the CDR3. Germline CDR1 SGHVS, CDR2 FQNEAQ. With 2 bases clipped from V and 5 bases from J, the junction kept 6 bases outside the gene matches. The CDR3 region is CASSLKRQGVNEKLFF. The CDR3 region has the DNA TGTGCCAGCAGCTTAAAAAGACAGGGGGTCAATGAAAAACTGTTTTTT.

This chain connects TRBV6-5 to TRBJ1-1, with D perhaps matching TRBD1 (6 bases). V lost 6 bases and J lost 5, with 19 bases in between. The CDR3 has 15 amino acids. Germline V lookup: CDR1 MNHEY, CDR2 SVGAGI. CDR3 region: CASSPPRAGATEAFF. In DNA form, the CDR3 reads TGTGCCAGCAGCCCCCCCAGGGCGGGGGCGACTGAAGCTTTCTTT.

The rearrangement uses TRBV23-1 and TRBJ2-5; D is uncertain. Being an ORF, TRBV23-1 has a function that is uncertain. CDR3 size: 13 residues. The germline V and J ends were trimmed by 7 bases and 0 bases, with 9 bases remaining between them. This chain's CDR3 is CASTFQNQETQYF. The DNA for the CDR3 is TGCGCCAGCACCTTCCAGAACCAAGAGACCCAGTACTTC.

The CDR3 loop is CAWRGQGENSPLHF. The CDR3 region has the DNA TGTGCCTGGCGAGGACAGGGGGAGAATTCACCCCTCCACTTT. This chain connects TRBV30 to TRBJ1-6; 10 bases agree with TRBD1. This CDR3 has 14 residues. Germline CDR1 reads GTSNPN; CDR2 reads SVGIG (reference sequence). Trimming at V came to 5 bases and at J to 7 bases, leaving 5 bases not matched to a gene.

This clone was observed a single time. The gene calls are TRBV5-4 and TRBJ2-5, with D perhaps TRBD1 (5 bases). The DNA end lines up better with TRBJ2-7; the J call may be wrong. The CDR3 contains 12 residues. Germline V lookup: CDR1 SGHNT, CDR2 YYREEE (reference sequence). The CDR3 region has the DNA TGTGCCAGCAGCCGACAGAGCTACGAGCAGTACTTC. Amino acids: CASSRQSYEQYF.

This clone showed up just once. CDR3 in DNA: TGTGCCTGGAGTCGGGACAGGGGCCAATATGGCTACACCTTC. Translated, it gives CAWSRDRGQYGYTF. This chain uses TRBV30 with TRBJ1-2, with 10 bases fitting TRBD1. This CDR3 is 14 amino acids long. In germline, CDR1 is GTSNPN, CDR2 SVGIG (reference sequence). After removal of 2 bases from V and 5 bases from J, the junction contained 5 bases not matched to a gene.

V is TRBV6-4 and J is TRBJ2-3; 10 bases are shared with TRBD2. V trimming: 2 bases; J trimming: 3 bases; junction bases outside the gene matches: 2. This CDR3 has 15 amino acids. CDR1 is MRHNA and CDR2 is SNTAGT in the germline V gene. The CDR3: CASSDLAGETDTQYF. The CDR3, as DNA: TGTGCCAGCAGTGACCTAGCGGGAGAAACAGATACGCAGTATTTT.

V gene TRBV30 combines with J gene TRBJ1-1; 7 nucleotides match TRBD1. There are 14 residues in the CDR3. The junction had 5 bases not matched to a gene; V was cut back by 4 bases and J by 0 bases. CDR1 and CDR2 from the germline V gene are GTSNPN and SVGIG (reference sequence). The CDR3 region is CAWKGAGLNTEAFF. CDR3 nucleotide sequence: TGTGCCTGGAAGGGGGCCGGGTTGAACACTGAAGCTTTCTTT.

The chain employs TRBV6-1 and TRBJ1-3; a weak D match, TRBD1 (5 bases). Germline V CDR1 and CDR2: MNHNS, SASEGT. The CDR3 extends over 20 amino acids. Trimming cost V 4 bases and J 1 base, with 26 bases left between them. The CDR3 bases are TGTGCCAGCAGTGGAACAAATCGCAACAGGAGAATTATGTCTGGAAACACCATATATTTT. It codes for CASSGTNRNRRIMSGNTIYF.

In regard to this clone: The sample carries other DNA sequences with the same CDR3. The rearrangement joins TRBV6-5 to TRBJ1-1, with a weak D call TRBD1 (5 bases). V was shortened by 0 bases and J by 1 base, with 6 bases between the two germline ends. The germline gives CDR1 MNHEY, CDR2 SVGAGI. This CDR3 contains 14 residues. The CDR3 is CASSYSGGNTEAFF. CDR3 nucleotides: TGTGCCAGCAGTTACTCGGGGGGGAACACTGAAGCTTTCTTT.

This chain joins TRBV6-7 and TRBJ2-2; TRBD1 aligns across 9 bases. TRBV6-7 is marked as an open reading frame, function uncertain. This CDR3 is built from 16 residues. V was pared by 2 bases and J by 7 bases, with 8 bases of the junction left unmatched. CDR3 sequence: CASSYKDRGRHGELFF. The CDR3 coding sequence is TGTGCCAGCAGTTACAAGGACAGGGGAAGGCACGGGGAGCTGTTTTTT.

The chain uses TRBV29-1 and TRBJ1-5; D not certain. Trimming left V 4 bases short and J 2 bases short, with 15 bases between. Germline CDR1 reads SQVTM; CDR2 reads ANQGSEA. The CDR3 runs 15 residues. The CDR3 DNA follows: TGCAGCGTTGCGGATGGACTCCTTGGCAATCAGCCCCAGCATTTT. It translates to CSVADGLLGNQPQHF.

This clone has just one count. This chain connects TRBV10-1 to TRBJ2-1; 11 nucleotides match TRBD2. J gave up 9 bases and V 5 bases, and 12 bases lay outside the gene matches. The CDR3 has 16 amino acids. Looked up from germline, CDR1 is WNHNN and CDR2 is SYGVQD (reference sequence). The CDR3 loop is CASSSGLAVLGGEQFF. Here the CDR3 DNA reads TGCGCCAGCAGTTCGGGACTAGCGGTCCTAGGAGGTGAGCAGTTCTTC.

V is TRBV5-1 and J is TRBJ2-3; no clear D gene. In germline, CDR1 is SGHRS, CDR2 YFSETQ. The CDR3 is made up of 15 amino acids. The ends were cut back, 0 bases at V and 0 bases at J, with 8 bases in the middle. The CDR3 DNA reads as TGCGCCAGCAGCTTGGCTGGCACAAGCACAGATACGCAGTATTTT. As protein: CASSLAGTSTDTQYF.